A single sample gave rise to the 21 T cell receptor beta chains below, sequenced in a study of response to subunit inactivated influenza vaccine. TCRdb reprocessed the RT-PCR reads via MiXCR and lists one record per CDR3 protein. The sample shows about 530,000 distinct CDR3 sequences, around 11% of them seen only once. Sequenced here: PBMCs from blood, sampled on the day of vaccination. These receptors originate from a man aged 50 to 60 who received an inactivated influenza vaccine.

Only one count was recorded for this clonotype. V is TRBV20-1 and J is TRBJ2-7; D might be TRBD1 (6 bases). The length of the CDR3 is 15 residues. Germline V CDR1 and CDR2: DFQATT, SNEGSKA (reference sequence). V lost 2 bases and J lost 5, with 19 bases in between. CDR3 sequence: CSARWPGRGSNEQYF. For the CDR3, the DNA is TGCAGTGCTAGATGGCCGGGCAGGGGTTCCAACGAGCAGTACTTC.

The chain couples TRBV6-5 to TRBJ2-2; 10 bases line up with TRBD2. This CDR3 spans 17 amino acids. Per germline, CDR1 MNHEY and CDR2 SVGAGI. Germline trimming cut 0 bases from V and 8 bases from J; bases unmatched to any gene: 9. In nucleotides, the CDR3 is TGTGCCAGCAGTTACTCGATGCTAGCGGGAGTACCGGGGGAGCTGTTTTTT. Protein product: CASSYSMLAGVPGELFF.

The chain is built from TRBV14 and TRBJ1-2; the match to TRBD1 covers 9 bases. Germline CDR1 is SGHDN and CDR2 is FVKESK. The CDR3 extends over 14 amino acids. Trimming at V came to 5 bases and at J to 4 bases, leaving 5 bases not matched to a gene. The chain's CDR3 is CASSDTGGVYGYTF. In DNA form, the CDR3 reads TGTGCCAGCAGCGACACAGGGGGCGTCTATGGCTACACCTTC.

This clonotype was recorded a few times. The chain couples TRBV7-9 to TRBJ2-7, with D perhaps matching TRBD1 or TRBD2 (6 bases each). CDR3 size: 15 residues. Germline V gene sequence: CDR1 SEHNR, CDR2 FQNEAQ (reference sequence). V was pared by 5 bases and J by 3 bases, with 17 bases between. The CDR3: CASSVGSGARYEQYF. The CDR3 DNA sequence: TGTGCCAGCAGCGTAGGATCGGGGGCCCGCTACGAGCAGTACTTC. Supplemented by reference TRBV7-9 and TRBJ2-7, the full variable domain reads DTGVSQNPRHKITKRGQNVTFRCDPISEHNRLYWYRQTLGQGPEFLTYFQNEAQLEKSRLLSDRFSAERPKGSFSTLEIQRTEQGDSAMYLCASSVGSGARYEQYFGPGTRLTVT.

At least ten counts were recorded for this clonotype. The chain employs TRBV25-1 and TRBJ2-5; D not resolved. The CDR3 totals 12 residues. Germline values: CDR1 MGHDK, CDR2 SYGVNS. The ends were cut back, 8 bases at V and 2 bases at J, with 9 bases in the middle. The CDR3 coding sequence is TGTGCCAGCGTAGACCAGCAAGAGACCCAGTACTTC. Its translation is CASVDQQETQYF.

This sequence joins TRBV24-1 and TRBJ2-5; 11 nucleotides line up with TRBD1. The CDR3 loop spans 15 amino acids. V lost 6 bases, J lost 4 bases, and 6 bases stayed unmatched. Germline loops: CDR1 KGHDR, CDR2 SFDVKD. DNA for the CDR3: TGTGCCACCAGTAGAAAGGACAGGGGGCGAGAGACCCAGTACTTC. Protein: CATSRKDRGRETQYF.

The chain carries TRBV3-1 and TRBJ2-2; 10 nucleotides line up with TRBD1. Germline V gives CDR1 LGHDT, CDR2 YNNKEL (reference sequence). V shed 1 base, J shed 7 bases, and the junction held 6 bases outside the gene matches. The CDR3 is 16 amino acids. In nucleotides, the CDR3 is TGTGCCAGCAGCCAAGTTAGACAGGGGGCGATCGGGGAGCTGTTTTTT. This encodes CASSQVRQGAIGELFF.

The CDR3 protein is CASSLTRFALNEQFF. The CDR3 DNA sequence: TGTGCCAGCAGCCTGACTAGATTTGCTCTCAATGAGCAGTTCTTC. The chain is built from TRBV14 and TRBJ2-1; tentative D call: TRBD2 (6 bases). This CDR3 comprises 15 residues. In germline, CDR1 is SGHDN, CDR2 FVKESK. V was cut by 4 bases and J by 6 bases, with 16 bases left in between.

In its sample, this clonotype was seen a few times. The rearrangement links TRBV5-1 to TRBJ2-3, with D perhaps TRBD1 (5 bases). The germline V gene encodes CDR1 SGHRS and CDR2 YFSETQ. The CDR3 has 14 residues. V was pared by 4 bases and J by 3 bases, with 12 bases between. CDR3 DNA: TGCGCCAGCAGCCGAAGCCAGGGAACAGATACGCAGTATTTT. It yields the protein CASSRSQGTDTQYF.

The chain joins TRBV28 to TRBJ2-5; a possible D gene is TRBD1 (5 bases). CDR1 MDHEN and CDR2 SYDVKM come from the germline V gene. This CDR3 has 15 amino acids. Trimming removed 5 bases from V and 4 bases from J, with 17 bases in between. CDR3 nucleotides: TGTGCCAGCAGTCGAGGCCTAGGGGAACGAGAGACCCAGTACTTC. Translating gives CASSRGLGERETQYF.

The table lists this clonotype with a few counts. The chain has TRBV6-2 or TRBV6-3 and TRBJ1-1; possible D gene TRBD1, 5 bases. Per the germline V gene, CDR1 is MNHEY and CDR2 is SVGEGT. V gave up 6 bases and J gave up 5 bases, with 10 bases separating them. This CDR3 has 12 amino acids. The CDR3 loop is CASSPGQTEAFF. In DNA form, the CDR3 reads TGTGCCAGCAGCCCGGGGCAGACTGAAGCTTTCTTT.

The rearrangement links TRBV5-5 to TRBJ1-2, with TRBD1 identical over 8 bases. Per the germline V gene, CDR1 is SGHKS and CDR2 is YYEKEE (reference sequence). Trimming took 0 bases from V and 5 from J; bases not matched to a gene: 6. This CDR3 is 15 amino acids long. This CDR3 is CASSLDAWTGYGYTF. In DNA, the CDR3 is TGTGCCAGCAGCTTGGATGCCTGGACAGGGTATGGCTACACCTTC.

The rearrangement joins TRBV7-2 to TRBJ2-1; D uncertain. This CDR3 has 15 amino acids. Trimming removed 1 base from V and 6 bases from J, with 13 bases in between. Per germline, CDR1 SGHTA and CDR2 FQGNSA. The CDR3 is CASSLVAYPGNEQFF. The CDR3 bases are TGTGCCAGCAGCTTAGTAGCATATCCAGGCAATGAGCAGTTCTTC.

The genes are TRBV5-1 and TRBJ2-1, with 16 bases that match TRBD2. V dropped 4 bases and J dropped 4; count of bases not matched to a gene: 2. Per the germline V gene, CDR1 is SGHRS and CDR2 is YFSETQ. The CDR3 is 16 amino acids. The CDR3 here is CASSGGLAGGYNEQFF. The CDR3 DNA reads TGCGCCAGCAGCGGGGGACTAGCGGGAGGGTACAATGAGCAGTTCTTC.

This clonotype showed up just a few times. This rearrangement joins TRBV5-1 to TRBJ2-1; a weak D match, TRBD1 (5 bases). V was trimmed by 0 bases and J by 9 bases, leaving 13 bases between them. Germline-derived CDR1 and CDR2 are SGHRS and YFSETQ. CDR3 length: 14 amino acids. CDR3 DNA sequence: TGCGCCAGCAGCTTGGCCGGGCAGGGATTTGAGCAGTTCTTC. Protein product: CASSLAGQGFEQFF.

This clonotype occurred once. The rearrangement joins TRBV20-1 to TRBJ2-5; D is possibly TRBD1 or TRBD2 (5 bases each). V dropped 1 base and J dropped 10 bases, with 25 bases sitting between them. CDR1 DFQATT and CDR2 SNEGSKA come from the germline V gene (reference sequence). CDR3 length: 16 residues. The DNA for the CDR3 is TGCAGTGCTAGAGGGGTCCGGGACGCCTCTTTGGAGGTCCAGTACTTC. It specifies CSARGVRDASLEVQYF.

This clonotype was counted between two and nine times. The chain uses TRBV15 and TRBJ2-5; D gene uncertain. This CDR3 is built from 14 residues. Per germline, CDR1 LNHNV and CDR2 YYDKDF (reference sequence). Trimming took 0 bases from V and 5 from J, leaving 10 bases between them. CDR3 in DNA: TGTGCCACCAGCAGAGATAAGACGCGGGAGACCCAGTACTTC. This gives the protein CATSRDKTRETQYF.

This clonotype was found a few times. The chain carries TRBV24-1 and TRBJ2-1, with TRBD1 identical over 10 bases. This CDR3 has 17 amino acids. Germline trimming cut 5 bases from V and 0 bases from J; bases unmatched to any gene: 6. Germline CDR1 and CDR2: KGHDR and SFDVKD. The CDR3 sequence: CATSGGQGSYSYNEQFF. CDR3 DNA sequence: TGTGCCACCAGTGGGGGACAGGGGTCTTACTCCTACAATGAGCAGTTCTTC.

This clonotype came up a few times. The CDR3 bases are TGTGCCAGCAGCTTAGGCCCGACAGGGGTATCCTACGAGCAGTACTTC. This sequence encodes CASSLGPTGVSYEQYF. V and J are TRBV7-2 and TRBJ2-7; TRBD1 agrees at 8 bases. V was pared by 1 base and J by 1 base, with 6 bases of the junction left unmatched. CDR3 length: 16 amino acids. Germline CDR1 and CDR2: SGHTA and FQGNSA. The complete variable domain, with remaining parts taken from reference TRBV7-2 and TRBJ2-7, reads GAGVSQSPSNKVTEKGKDVELRCDPISGHTALYWYRQSLGQGLEFLIYFQGNSAPDKSGLPSDRFSAERTGGSVSTLTIQRTQQEDSAVYLCASSLGPTGVSYEQYFGPGTRLTVT.

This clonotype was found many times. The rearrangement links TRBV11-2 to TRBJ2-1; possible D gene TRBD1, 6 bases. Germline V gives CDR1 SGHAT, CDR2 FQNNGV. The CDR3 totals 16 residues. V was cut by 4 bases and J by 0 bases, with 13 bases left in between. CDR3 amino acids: CASSYSTGRSYNEQFF. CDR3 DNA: TGTGCCAGCAGCTATAGTACAGGGCGCTCCTACAATGAGCAGTTCTTC.

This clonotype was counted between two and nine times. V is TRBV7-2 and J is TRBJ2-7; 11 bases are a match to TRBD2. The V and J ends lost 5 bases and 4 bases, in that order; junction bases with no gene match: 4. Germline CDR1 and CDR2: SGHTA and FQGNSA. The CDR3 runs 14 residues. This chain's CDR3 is CASSPRLAGYEQYF. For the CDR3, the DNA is TGTGCCAGCAGCCCAAGACTAGCGGGGTACGAGCAGTACTTC.